Sequencing of this TCR beta chain was carried out in a study of molecular identifiers for immune sequencing clone quantification. From germline, CDR1 is SGHVS and CDR2 FQNEAQ. The CDR3 totals 19 residues. Germline trimming cut 0 bases from V and 3 bases from J; bases unmatched to any gene: 13. Overall study findings and caveats: Amid some 1 million naive cells, spiked Jurkat TCR RNA from one cell was reportedly still detectable. Identical TCR molecules sharing a barcode could underestimate highly expanded clone sizes.

Each CDR3 protein is one row after TCRdb ran MiXCR on the PCR reads. The repertoire holds about 500,000 distinct CDR3 sequences, roughly 24% seen once, with roughly 0.77% in the top ten. Between roughly 19,000 and 1,000,000 sorted cells, with 10%, 30% or 50% RNA, yielded naive CD8 libraries. Naive CD8 T cells were sorted, and the gate applied was CD8+CD4-CCR7+CD45RA+. This clonotype was detected many times. Its antigen is as yet unknown. The sample comprised naive CD8+ T cells from blood, with Jurkat cell RNA spiked in. Subset noted: FACS-sorted CD8+CD4-CCR7+CD45RA+ naive T cells. The chain combines TRBV7-8 with TRBJ2-5; 10 bases line up with TRBD2. The receptor comes from a human donor in good health. Some libraries in this study had Jurkat cell RNA spiked in. CDR3 loop: CASSLALASGGIQKETQYF. In nucleotides, the CDR3 is TGTGCCAGCAGCTTAGCGCTGGCTAGCGGGGGAATCCAAAAAGAGACCCAGTACTTC.